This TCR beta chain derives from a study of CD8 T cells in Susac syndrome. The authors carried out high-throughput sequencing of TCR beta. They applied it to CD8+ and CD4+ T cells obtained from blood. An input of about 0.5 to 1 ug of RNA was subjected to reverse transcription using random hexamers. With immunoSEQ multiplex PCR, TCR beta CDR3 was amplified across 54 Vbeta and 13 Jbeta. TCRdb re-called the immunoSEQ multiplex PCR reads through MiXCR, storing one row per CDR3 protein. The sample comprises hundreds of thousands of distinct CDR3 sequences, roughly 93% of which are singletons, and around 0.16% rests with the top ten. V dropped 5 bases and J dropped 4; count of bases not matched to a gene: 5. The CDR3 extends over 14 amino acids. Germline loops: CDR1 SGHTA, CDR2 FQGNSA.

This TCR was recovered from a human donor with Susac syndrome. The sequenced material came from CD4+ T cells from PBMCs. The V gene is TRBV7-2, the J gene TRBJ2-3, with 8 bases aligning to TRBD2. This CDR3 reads CASSPLRGADTQYF. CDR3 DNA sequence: TGTGCCAGCAGCCCTTTGCGGGGGGCAGATACGCAGTATTTT.